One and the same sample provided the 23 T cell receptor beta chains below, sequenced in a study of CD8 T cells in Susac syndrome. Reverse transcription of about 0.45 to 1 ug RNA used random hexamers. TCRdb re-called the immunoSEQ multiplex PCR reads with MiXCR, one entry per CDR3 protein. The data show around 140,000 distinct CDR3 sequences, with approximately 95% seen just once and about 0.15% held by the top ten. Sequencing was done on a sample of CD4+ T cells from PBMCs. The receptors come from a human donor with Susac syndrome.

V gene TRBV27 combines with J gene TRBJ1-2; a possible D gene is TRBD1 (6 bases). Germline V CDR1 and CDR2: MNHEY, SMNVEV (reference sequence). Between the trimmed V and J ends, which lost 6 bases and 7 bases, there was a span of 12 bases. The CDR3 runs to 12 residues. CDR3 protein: CASRTGQLGYTF. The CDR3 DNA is TGTGCCAGCAGAACAGGGCAGCTTGGCTACACCTTC.

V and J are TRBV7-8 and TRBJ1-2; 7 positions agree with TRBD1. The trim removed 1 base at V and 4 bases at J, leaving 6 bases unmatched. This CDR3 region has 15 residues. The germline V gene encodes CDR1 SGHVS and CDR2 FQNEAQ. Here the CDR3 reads CASSLGQGGVYGYTF. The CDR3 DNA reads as TGTGCCAGCAGCTTAGGGCAGGGGGGCGTCTATGGCTACACCTTC.

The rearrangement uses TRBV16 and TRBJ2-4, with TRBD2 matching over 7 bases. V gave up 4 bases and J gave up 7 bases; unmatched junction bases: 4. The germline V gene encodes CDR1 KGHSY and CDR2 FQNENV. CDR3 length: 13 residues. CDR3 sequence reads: CASSPPGGNIQYF. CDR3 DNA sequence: TGTGCCAGCAGCCCCCCCGGGGGGAACATTCAGTACTTC.

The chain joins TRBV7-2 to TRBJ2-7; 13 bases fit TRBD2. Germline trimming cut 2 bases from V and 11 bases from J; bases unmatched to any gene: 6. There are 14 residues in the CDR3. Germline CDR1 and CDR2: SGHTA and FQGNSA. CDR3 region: CASSLSGLAGEEYF. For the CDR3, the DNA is TGTGCCAGCAGCTTATCCGGACTAGCGGGAGAGGAGTACTTC.

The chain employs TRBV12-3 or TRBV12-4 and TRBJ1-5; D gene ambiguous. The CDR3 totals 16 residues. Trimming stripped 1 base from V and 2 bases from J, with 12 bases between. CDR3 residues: CASSLGWNRGNQPQHF. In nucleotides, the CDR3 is TGTGCCAGCAGTTTAGGCTGGAATCGGGGCAATCAGCCCCAGCATTTT.

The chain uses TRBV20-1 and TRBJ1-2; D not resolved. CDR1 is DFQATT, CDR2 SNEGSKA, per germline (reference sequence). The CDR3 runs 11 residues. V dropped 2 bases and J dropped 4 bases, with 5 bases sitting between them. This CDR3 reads CSARNGYGYTF. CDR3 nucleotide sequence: TGCAGTGCTAGAAACGGCTATGGCTACACCTTC.

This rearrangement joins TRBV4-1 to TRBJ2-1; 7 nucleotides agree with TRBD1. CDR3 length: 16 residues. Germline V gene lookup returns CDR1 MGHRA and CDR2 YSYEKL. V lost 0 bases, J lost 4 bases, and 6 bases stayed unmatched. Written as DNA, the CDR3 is TGCGCCAGCAGCCAAGATCACAGGGGCCGTTACAATGAGCAGTTCTTC. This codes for CASSQDHRGRYNEQFF.

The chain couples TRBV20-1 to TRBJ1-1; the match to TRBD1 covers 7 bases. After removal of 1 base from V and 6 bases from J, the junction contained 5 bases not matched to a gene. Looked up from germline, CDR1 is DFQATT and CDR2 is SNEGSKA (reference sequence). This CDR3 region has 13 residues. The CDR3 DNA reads TGCAGTGCTAGAGTAGACAGGGTGGCTGAAGCTTTCTTT. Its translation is CSARVDRVAEAFF.

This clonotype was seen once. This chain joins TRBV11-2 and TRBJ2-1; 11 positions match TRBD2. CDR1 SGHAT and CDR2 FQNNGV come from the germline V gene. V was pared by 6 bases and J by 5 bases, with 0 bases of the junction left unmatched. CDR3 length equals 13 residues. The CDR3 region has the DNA TGTGCCAGCAGGACTAGCGGGAACAATGAGCAGTTCTTC. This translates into CASRTSGNNEQFF.

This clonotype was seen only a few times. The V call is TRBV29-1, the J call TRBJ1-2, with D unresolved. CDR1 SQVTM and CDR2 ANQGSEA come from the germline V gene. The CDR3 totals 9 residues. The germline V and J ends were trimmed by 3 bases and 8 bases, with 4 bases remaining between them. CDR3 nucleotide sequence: TGCAGCGTTGACAGGGGCTACACCTTC. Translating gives CSVDRGYTF.

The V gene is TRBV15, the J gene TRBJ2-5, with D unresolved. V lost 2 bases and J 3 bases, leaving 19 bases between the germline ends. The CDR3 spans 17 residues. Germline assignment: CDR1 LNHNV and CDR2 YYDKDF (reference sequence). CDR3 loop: CATSRPSNTRAEETQYF. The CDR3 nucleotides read TGTGCCACCAGCAGACCAAGTAATACAAGGGCCGAAGAGACCCAGTACTTC.

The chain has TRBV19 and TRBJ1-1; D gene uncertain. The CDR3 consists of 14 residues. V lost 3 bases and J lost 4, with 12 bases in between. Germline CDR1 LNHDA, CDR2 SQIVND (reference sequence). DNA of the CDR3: TGTGCCAGTAGTATCCCCATGGTGAGCACTGAAGCTTTCTTT. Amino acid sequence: CASSIPMVSTEAFF.

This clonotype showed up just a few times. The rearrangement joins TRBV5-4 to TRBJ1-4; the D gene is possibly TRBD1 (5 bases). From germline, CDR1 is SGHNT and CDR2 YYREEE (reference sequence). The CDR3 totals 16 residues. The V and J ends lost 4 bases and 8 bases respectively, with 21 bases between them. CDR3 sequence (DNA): TGTGCCAGCAGCGACTACAGGACGGGAAATCCAGAAAAACTGTTTTTT. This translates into CASSDYRTGNPEKLFF.

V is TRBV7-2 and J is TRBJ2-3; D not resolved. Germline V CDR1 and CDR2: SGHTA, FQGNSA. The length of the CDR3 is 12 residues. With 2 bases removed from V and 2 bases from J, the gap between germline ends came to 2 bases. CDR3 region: CASSLYTDTQYF. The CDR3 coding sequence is TGTGCCAGCAGCTTATACACAGATACGCAGTATTTT.

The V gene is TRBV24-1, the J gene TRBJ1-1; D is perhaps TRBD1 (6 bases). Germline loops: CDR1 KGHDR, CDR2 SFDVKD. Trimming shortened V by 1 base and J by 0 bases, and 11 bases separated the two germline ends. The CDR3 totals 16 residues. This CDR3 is CATSDFSGTLNTEAFF. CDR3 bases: TGTGCCACCAGTGATTTCTCCGGGACATTGAACACTGAAGCTTTCTTT.

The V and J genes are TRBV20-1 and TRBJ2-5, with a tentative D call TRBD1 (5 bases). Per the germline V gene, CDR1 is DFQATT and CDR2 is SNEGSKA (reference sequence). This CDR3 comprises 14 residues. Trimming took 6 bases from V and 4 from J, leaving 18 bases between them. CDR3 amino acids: CSAKGPASGETQYF. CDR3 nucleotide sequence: TGCAGTGCCAAGGGGCCGGCGTCTGGAGAGACCCAGTACTTC.

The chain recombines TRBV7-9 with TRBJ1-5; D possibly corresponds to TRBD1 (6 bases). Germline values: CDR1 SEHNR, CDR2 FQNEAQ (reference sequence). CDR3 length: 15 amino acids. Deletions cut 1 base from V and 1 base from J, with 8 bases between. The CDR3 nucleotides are TGTGCCAGCAGCTTAGGCAGGGGAAGCAATCAGCCCCAGCATTTT. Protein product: CASSLGRGSNQPQHF.

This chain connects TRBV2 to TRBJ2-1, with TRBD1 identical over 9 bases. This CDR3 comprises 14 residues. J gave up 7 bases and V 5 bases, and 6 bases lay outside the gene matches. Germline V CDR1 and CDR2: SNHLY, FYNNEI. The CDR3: CASSLDRGGNEQFF. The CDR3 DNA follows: TGTGCCAGCAGTCTTGACAGGGGGGGGAATGAGCAGTTCTTC.

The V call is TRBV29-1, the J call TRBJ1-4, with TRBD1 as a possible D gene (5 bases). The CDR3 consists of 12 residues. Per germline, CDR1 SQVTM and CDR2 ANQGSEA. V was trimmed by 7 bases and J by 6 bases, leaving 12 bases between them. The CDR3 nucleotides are TGCAGCGCCGTGGGGGAAGATGAAAAACTGTTTTTT. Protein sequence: CSAVGEDEKLFF.

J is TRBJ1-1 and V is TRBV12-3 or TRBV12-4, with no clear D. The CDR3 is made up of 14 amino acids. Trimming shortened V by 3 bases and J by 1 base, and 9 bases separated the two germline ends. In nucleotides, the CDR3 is TGTGCCAGCAGTTTGGGCACTAGGAACACTGAAGCTTTCTTT. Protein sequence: CASSLGTRNTEAFF.

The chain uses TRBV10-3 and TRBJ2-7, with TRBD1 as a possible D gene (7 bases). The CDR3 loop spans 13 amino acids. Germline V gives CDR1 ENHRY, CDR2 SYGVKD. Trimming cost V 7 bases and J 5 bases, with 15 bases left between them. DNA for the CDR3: TGTGCCATCACTGGGGGGACAGAGGACGAGCAGTACTTC. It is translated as CAITGGTEDEQYF.

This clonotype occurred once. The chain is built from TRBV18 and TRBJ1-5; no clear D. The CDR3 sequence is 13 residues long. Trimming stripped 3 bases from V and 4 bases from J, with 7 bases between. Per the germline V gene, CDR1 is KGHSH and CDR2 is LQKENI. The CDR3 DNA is TGTGCCAGCTCACCGTTGCCGAATCAGCCCCAGCATTTT. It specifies CASSPLPNQPQHF.

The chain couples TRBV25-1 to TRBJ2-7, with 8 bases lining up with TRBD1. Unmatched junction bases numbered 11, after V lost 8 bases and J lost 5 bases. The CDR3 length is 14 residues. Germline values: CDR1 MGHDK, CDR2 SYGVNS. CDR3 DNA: TGTGCCAGCTCGATAGGACAGGGAAGCGACGAGCAGTACTTC. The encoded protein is CASSIGQGSDEQYF.